These T cell receptor beta chains were read from a single sample in a study of shared clonotypes between healthy human individuals. Libraries were prepared by immunoSEQ multiplex PCR; TCRdb keeps only in-frame clonotypes and omits some of them. The sample consists of under 200,000 clones, 90% to 95% of them appearing once. The sequenced sample consisted of naive CD4+ T cells sorted from blood. The origin of the receptors is a woman younger than 45 in good health. The CDR3 runs from the conserved cysteine through the conserved F or W. Fields, in order: J gene, clone size, V gene, D gene, CDR3 DNA, CDR3 protein. A D gene is named only where the DNA matches it firmly. The size of a clone is reported for some rows only, either as once, few or many, or as a class for expanded clones.

j_call: TRBJ2-4; clone_size: NA; v_call: TRBV28; d_call: NA; cdr3_nt: TGTGCCAGCAGCCTCGGGAGACCTTTAGCCAAAAACATTCAGTACTTC; cdr3_aa: CASSLGRPLAKNIQYF
j_call: TRBJ1-5; clone_size: NA; v_call: TRBV10-1; d_call: NA; cdr3_nt: TGCGCCAGCAGTGACCCGGTGAGCAATCAGCCCCAGCATTTT; cdr3_aa: CASSDPVSNQPQHF
j_call: TRBJ2-7; clone_size: NA; v_call: TRBV7-9; d_call: TRBD1; cdr3_nt: TGTGCCAGCAGCGTAGGCCTACAGGGGACAAACCAGTACTTC; cdr3_aa: CASSVGLQGTNQYF
j_call: TRBJ2-3; clone_size: NA; v_call: TRBV28; d_call: TRBD2; cdr3_nt: TGTGCCAGCCGCAATAGCGGGAGGGAAGATACGCAGTATTTT; cdr3_aa: CASRNSGREDTQYF
j_call: TRBJ1-4; clone_size: once; v_call: TRBV27; d_call: TRBD1; cdr3_nt: TGTGCCAGCAGTTCGTGGACAGGGCCTACTAATGAAAAACTGTTTTTT; cdr3_aa: CASSSWTGPTNEKLFF
j_call: TRBJ1-2; clone_size: NA; v_call: TRBV4-2; d_call: NA; cdr3_nt: TGTGCCAGCAGCCAGGACCCTCCCATCTATGGCTACACCTTC; cdr3_aa: CASSQDPPIYGYTF
j_call: TRBJ2-7; clone_size: NA; v_call: TRBV5-1; d_call: NA; cdr3_nt: TGCGCCAGCAGCTCAGGGTCCTACGAGCAGTACTTC; cdr3_aa: CASSSGSYEQYF
j_call: TRBJ2-2; clone_size: NA; v_call: TRBV7-3; d_call: TRBD1; cdr3_nt: TGTGCCAGCAGCTTTGGTGACAGGGGTGGAACCGGGGAGCTGTTTTTT; cdr3_aa: CASSFGDRGGTGELFF
j_call: TRBJ2-7; clone_size: NA; v_call: TRBV4-1; d_call: TRBD1; cdr3_nt: TGCGCCAGCAGCCAAATCCTACAGGGGGAGCAGTACTTC; cdr3_aa: CASSQILQGEQYF
j_call: TRBJ1-2; clone_size: NA; v_call: TRBV5-1; d_call: TRBD1; cdr3_nt: TGCGCCAGCAGCTTCGGGACAGGGGGTGGCTACACCTTC; cdr3_aa: CASSFGTGGGYTF
j_call: TRBJ2-5; clone_size: NA; v_call: TRBV18; d_call: NA; cdr3_nt: TGTGCCAGCTCACCACCTTCAGGGTGGGAGCAGTACTTC; cdr3_aa: CASSPPSGWEQYF
j_call: TRBJ2-7; clone_size: few; v_call: TRBV13; d_call: TRBD1; cdr3_nt: TGTGCCAGCAGCCCCTGGATGGACAGGGGTTACGAGCAGTACTTC; cdr3_aa: CASSPWMDRGYEQYF
j_call: TRBJ2-7; clone_size: NA; v_call: TRBV10-3; d_call: TRBD1; cdr3_nt: TGTGCCATCAGTGAGTCCCGGACAGGAGGCGGCGAGCAGTACTTC; cdr3_aa: CAISESRTGGGEQYF
j_call: TRBJ2-5; clone_size: NA; v_call: TRBV5-8; d_call: NA; cdr3_nt: TGTGCCAGCAACCCGGGGCAGGGTGTGGGGGAGCAGTACTTC; cdr3_aa: CASNPGQGVGEQYF
j_call: TRBJ2-1; clone_size: NA; v_call: TRBV5-4; d_call: NA; cdr3_nt: TGTGCCAGCAGCGTGACAATCCTCTCCTACAATGAGCAGTTCTTC; cdr3_aa: CASSVTILSYNEQFF
j_call: TRBJ1-5; clone_size: NA; v_call: TRBV28; d_call: NA; cdr3_nt: TGTGCCAGCAGTCCCGTGGGGGGCTATAGCAATCAGCCCCAGCATTTT; cdr3_aa: CASSPVGGYSNQPQHF
j_call: TRBJ2-5; clone_size: NA; v_call: TRBV30; d_call: TRBD2; cdr3_nt: TGTGCCACGTCGGACCGGACTAGCGGGCTCCCATCAGAGACCCAGTACTTC; cdr3_aa: CATSDRTSGLPSETQYF
j_call: TRBJ2-1; clone_size: NA; v_call: TRBV19; d_call: NA; cdr3_nt: TGTGCCAGTAGTATGGGGACCTTAGTCAATGAGCAGTTCTTC; cdr3_aa: CASSMGTLVNEQFF
j_call: TRBJ2-1; clone_size: NA; v_call: TRBV28; d_call: TRBD1; cdr3_nt: TGTGCCAGCAGGGGACAGGGCTACAATGAGCAGTTCTTC; cdr3_aa: CASRGQGYNEQFF
j_call: TRBJ2-3; clone_size: NA; v_call: TRBV29-1; d_call: NA; cdr3_nt: TGCAGCGTTGATTCCAGGGGCGCAGATACGCAGTATTTT; cdr3_aa: CSVDSRGADTQYF
j_call: TRBJ1-3; clone_size: NA; v_call: TRBV4-3; d_call: NA; cdr3_nt: TGCGCCAGCAGCCAACTCGTGGGGGCTTCTGGAAACACCATATATTTT; cdr3_aa: CASSQLVGASGNTIYF
j_call: TRBJ2-6; clone_size: NA; v_call: TRBV5-1; d_call: TRBD2; cdr3_nt: TGCGCCAGCAGCCACTTCCCGGGGGGATCTGGGGCCAACGTCCTGACTTTC; cdr3_aa: CASSHFPGGSGANVLTF
j_call: TRBJ1-5; clone_size: NA; v_call: TRBV29-1; d_call: NA; cdr3_nt: TGCAGCGTTGGTTTTCTCGATCAGCCCCAGCATTTT; cdr3_aa: CSVGFLDQPQHF
j_call: TRBJ1-4; clone_size: NA; v_call: TRBV27; d_call: NA; cdr3_nt: TGTGCCAGCAGTTTATTGGCGGCGGGAGGGGAAAAACTGTTTTTT; cdr3_aa: CASSLLAAGGEKLFF
j_call: TRBJ1-1; clone_size: NA; v_call: TRBV25-1; d_call: NA; cdr3_nt: TGTGCCAGCAGTGAGCCGGGGGAAGAGTCCACTGAAGCTTTCTTT; cdr3_aa: CASSEPGEESTEAFF
j_call: TRBJ2-7; clone_size: NA; v_call: TRBV2; d_call: NA; cdr3_nt: TGTGCCAGCAGTCCCCTACTGACACCTCAAACGTACGAGCAGTACTTC; cdr3_aa: CASSPLLTPQTYEQYF
j_call: TRBJ2-5; clone_size: once; v_call: TRBV28; d_call: TRBD2; cdr3_nt: TGTGCCAGCGGGTTGAGCGGGAGAGGCTACCAAGAGACCCAGTACTTC; cdr3_aa: CASGLSGRGYQETQYF